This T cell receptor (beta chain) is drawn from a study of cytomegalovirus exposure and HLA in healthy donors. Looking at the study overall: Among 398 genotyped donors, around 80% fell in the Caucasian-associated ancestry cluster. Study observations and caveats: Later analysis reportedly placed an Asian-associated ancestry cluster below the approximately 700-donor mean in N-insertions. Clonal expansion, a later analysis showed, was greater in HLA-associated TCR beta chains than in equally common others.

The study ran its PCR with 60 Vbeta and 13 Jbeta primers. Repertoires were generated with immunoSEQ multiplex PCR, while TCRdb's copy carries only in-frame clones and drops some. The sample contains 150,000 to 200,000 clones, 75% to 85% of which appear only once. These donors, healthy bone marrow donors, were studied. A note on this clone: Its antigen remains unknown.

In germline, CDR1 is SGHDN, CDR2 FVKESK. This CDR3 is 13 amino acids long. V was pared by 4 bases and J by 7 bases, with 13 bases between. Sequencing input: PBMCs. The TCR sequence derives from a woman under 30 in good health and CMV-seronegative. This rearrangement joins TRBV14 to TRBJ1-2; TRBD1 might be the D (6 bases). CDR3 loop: CASSLARGGGYTF. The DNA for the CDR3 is TGTGCCAGCAGCCTCGCCAGGGGTGGTGGCTACACCTTC.